The 13 T cell receptor beta chains given below trace back to one sample, sequenced in a study of siplizumab effects on memory and regulatory T cells. Assay used: immunoSEQ multiplex PCR; TCRdb lists only in-frame clones, some missing. The data show roughly 100,000 clones, 93% seen once. Sequencing was performed on CD4+ T cells sorted from blood. These receptors were obtained from a human donor in good health.

J is TRBJ2-4 and V is TRBV30; D is perhaps TRBD2 (5 bases). CDR3 size: 14 residues. Deletions cut 5 bases from V and 0 bases from J, with 11 bases between. Germline CDR1 and CDR2: GTSNPN and SVGIG (reference sequence). CDR3 sequence (DNA): TGTGCCTGGGGAGGACGGCTAGCCAAAAACATTCAGTACTTC. This sequence encodes CAWGGRLAKNIQYF.

The rearrangement links TRBV29-1 to TRBJ1-1, with 7 nucleotides matching TRBD1. CDR1 and CDR2 (germline): SQVTM, ANQGSEA. The CDR3 has 15 amino acids. V was pared by 6 bases and J by 4 bases, with 14 bases of the junction left unmatched. The CDR3 DNA reads as TGCAGCGTCCAGGAGACAGGGTTCGTGGCCACTGAAGCTTTCTTT. Translating gives CSVQETGFVATEAFF. Supplemented by reference TRBV29-1 and TRBJ1-1, the full variable domain reads SAVISQKPSRDICQRGTSLTIQCQVDSQVTMMFWYRQQPGQSLTLIATANQGSEATYESGFVIDKFPISRPNLTFSTLTVSNMSPEDSSIYLCSVQETGFVATEAFFGQGTRLTVV.

This chain connects TRBV28 to TRBJ1-1, with D uncertain. CDR3 size: 15 residues. Trimming stripped 2 bases from V and 4 bases from J, with 14 bases between. Looked up from germline, CDR1 is MDHEN and CDR2 is SYDVKM. In nucleotides, the CDR3 is TGTGCCAGCAGTTTACCCCCTGGGGTGAGCACTGAAGCTTTCTTT. Its translation: CASSLPPGVSTEAFF.

V usage is TRBV5-8 and J usage is TRBJ2-6; D is unresolved. CDR1 is SGHTS and CDR2 is YDEGEE in the germline V gene. Trimming removed 0 bases from V and 4 bases from J, with 5 bases in between. This CDR3 has 14 amino acids. This CDR3 reads CASSLGSGANVLTF. The CDR3 nucleotides are TGTGCCAGCAGCTTGGGTTCCGGGGCCAACGTCCTGACTTTC.

The chain employs TRBV10-3 and TRBJ2-3; TRBD2 matches at 11 bases. The CDR3 runs to 17 residues. Losses at the gene ends were 10 bases for V and 2 bases for J; bases not matched to a gene: 14. Germline loops: CDR1 ENHRY, CDR2 SYGVKD. The CDR3: CATVAGGNLGDTDTQYF. DNA for the CDR3: TGTGCCACAGTAGCGGGGGGGAATTTGGGTGACACAGATACGCAGTATTTT.

The chain has TRBV13 and TRBJ1-2; 10 bases are shared with TRBD1. The CDR3 is made up of 14 amino acids. With V trimmed by 6 bases and J by 5 bases, 6 bases remained unmatched. The germline CDR1 and CDR2 sequences are PRHDT and FYEKMQ (reference sequence). CDR3 DNA sequence: TGTGCCAGCAGGCGGGACAGGGGTGGATATGGCTACACCTTC. Protein product: CASRRDRGGYGYTF.

The V and J genes are TRBV6-5 and TRBJ1-1; maybe TRBD1 (6 bases). Germline lookup yields CDR1 MNHEY and CDR2 SVGAGI. The CDR3 sequence is 13 residues long. The V gene lost 5 bases and the J gene lost 1 base, with 8 bases spanning the gap. CDR3: CASSTGQNTEAFF. The CDR3 DNA is TGTGCCAGCAGTACGGGACAGAACACTGAAGCTTTCTTT.

The rearrangement uses TRBV20-1 and TRBJ2-3; D ambiguous. Trimming took off 3 bases at V and 5 bases at J, with 6 bases between the two ends. Germline V gene lookup returns CDR1 DFQATT and CDR2 SNEGSKA (reference sequence). The CDR3 covers 11 residues. The CDR3 DNA is TGCAGTGCTAGGGTTCGAGATACGCAGTATTTT. Translation: CSARVRDTQYF.

The sample holds a few counts of this clone. This chain uses TRBV7-2 with TRBJ1-2; possible D gene TRBD1, 6 bases. Germline V CDR1 and CDR2: SGHTA, FQGNSA. The germline V and J ends were trimmed by 5 bases and 4 bases, with 14 bases remaining between them. The CDR3 has 14 residues. Here the CDR3 DNA reads TGTGCCAGCAGCGGGTACAGGGCTAGCTATGGCTACACCTTC. The encoded protein is CASSGYRASYGYTF.

This chain connects TRBV10-3 to TRBJ2-3; weak D call: TRBD2 (5 bases). The CDR3 is 13 amino acids. The germline gives CDR1 ENHRY, CDR2 SYGVKD. V lost 5 bases, J lost 0 bases, and 6 bases lay in between. CDR3 loop: CAISTGSTDTQYF. CDR3 DNA: TGTGCCATCAGTACGGGGAGCACAGATACGCAGTATTTT.

Here the CDR3 DNA reads TGTGCCAGCAGCTTGGGACTAGCGGGGTCCTACAATGAGCAGTTCTTC. This translates into CASSLGLAGSYNEQFF. The gene calls are TRBV5-6 and TRBJ2-1; the match to TRBD2 covers 11 bases. This CDR3 has 16 amino acids. The V and J ends lost 0 bases and 1 base, in that order; junction bases with no gene match: 0. Germline CDR1 reads SGHDT; CDR2 reads YYEEEE.

The chain uses TRBV11-3 and TRBJ1-3; TRBD1 matches 9 bases. The germline CDR1 and CDR2 sequences are SGHNT and YENEEA. This CDR3 region has 16 residues. V lost 1 base, J lost 4 bases, and 5 bases stayed unmatched. CDR3 sequence (DNA): TGTGCCAGCAGCTTAGGGACAGGGGCCAGCGGAAACACCATATATTTT. This gives the protein CASSLGTGASGNTIYF.

V usage is TRBV5-4 and J usage is TRBJ2-5; 7 nucleotides line up with TRBD2. V shed 4 bases, J shed 5 bases, and the junction held 11 bases outside the gene matches. In germline, CDR1 is SGHNT, CDR2 YYREEE (reference sequence). This CDR3 region has 15 residues. The CDR3 sequence: CASSMLTSSGETQYF. The CDR3 DNA is TGTGCCAGCAGCATGCTGACTAGCAGCGGTGAGACCCAGTACTTC.